This T cell receptor (beta chain) was sequenced during a study of CD8 T cells in ankylosing spondylitis. Findings and limits, study-wide: In ankylosing spondylitis blood, a motif of seven to nine highly homologous TCR beta variants appeared characteristic.

CDR3 length equals 16 residues. CDR1 is LNHNV, CDR2 YYDKDF, per germline (reference sequence). Trimming shortened V by 0 bases and J by 2 bases, and 14 bases separated the two germline ends. The table lists this clonotype with a few counts. The antigen is unknown. One entry per CDR3 protein results from TCRdb running MiXCR on the 5' RACE reads. The sample consists of 240,000 or so distinct CDR3 sequences, around 11% of them appearing once. The rearrangement joins TRBV15 to TRBJ2-7; D may be TRBD1 (7 bases). Sequenced material: blood, either unsorted or a sorted T cell fraction (not recorded which). The receptor was isolated from a male donor with ankylosing spondylitis or in good health (not recorded which). The CDR3 here is CATSRDLAGGTYEQYF. The CDR3 nucleotides read TGTGCCACCAGCAGAGATCTGGCAGGGGGGACCTACGAGCAGTACTTC. The complete variable domain, with remaining parts taken from reference TRBV15 and TRBJ2-7, reads DAMVIQNPRYQVTQFGKPVTLSCSQTLNHNVMYWYQQKSSQAPKLLFHYYDKDFNNEADTPDNFQSRRPNTSFCFLDIRSPGLGDTAMYLCATSRDLAGGTYEQYFGPGTRLTVT.